The rows below give T cell receptor beta chains drawn from one sample of a study of beta chain features in type 1 diabetes. This table comes from immunoSEQ multiplex PCR, and its TCRdb copy is limited to in-frame clones, with some not included. The sample yields some 400,000 clones, less than 15% seen once. Sequenced material: naive CD4+ T cells from blood. The source of these receptors is a woman aged 18 to 35 in good health. CDR3s include the opening cysteine and the closing phenylalanine or tryptophan. A D gene is named only where the DNA matches it firmly. Clone size is not always given. Where it is, it says once, few, many or a class for expanded clones.

>TRBJ2-2|-|-|TRBV6-1
CASRSLNTGELFF
TGTGCCAGCAGGAGCCTGAACACCGGGGAGCTGTTTTTT
>TRBJ2-2|few|TRBD1|TRBV23-1
CASSPNLTGSGNGELFF
TGCGCCAGCAGCCCAAACTTGACAGGGTCTGGGAACGGGGAGCTGTTTTTT
>TRBJ2-3|few|-|TRBV7-9
CASSLGSSGPSTDTQYF
TGTGCCAGCAGTCTGGGGAGTAGCGGTCCTAGCACAGATACGCAGTATTTT
>TRBJ2-7|-|-|TRBV7-9
CACRGASPYEQYF
TGTGCCTGCCGTGGGGCTTCCCCCTACGAGCAGTACTTC
>TRBJ2-2|few|-|TRBV19
CASSIDLGGELFF
TGTGCCAGTAGTATAGATCTCGGCGGGGAGCTGTTTTTT
>TRBJ1-2|-|TRBD1|TRBV28
CASNVDRFDYGYTF
TGTGCCAGCAACGTGGACAGGTTCGACTATGGCTACACCTTC
>TRBJ2-3|few|-|TRBV29-1
CSVGGQPSTDTQYF
TGCAGCGTTGGCGGACAGCCTAGCACAGATACGCAGTATTTT
>TRBJ2-1|-|-|TRBV4-2
CASSQVRSVDEQFF
TGTGCCAGCAGCCAAGTTCGATCGGTCGATGAGCAGTTCTTC
>TRBJ1-5|few|-|TRBV5-4
CASSLDRDQPQHF
TGTGCCAGCAGCTTGGACAGGGATCAGCCCCAGCATTTT
>TRBJ2-1|few|TRBD2|TRBV28
CASSLGGGGIGEQFF
TGTGCCAGCAGTTTGGGGGGGGGAGGTATAGGTGAGCAGTTCTTC
>TRBJ2-1|-|TRBD2|TRBV27
CASIRQRGGYNEQFF
TGTGCCAGCATCAGACAACGGGGGGGCTACAATGAGCAGTTCTTC
>TRBJ2-1|few|-|TRBV29-1
CSVEPTRRSSSYNEQFF
TGCAGCGTTGAACCTACTCGGCGATCTAGCTCCTACAATGAGCAGTTCTTC
>TRBJ1-2|-|-|TRBV28
CASSPPTEKDGYTF
TGTGCCAGCAGCCCCCCGACAGAGAAGGATGGCTACACCTTC
>TRBJ2-7|few|TRBD1|TRBV6-1
CASSEEGTAPYEQYF
TGTGCCAGCAGTGAAGAAGGGACAGCCCCCTACGAGCAGTACTTC
>TRBJ2-2|few|TRBD1|TRBV9
CASSVPQGANTGELFF
TGTGCCAGCAGCGTACCACAGGGGGCGAACACCGGGGAGCTGTTTTTT
>TRBJ2-5|-|-|TRBV14
CASSQDPRRGETQYF
TGTGCCAGCAGCCAAGACCCCCGGAGGGGCGAGACCCAGTACTTC
>TRBJ2-1|few|-|TRBV5-1
CASSLGGSSYNEQFF
TGCGCCAGCAGCTTGGGCGGAAGCTCCTACAATGAGCAGTTCTTC
>TRBJ2-7|-|TRBD1|TRBV5-6
CASSYEGAKALGYEQYF
TGTGCCAGCAGCTACGAGGGGGCTAAGGCCCTGGGGTACGAGCAGTACTTC
>TRBJ1-1|-|-|TRBV23-1
CASSSAHTLNTEAFF
TGCGCCAGCAGTAGTGCCCACACCCTGAACACTGAAGCTTTCTTT
>TRBJ1-2|few|-|TRBV30
CAWSVDSFYGYTF
TGTGCCTGGAGTGTTGACAGCTTTTATGGCTACACCTTC
>TRBJ1-5|-|TRBD1|TRBV6-5
CASRQDRGVQPQHF
TGTGCCAGCAGGCAGGACAGGGGAGTACAGCCCCAGCATTTT
>TRBJ2-1|few|TRBD2|TRBV29-1
CSVDSGGAYNEQFF
TGCAGCGTCGACTCGGGAGGCGCCTACAATGAGCAGTTCTTC
>TRBJ1-5|-|-|TRBV30
CAWSRQGYQPQHF
TGTGCCTGGAGCCGCCAGGGGTATCAGCCCCAGCATTTT
>TRBJ1-1|-|-|TRBV9
CASSVGLLGGAFF
TGTGCCAGCAGCGTGGGGCTCCTGGGCGGAGCTTTCTTT
>TRBJ1-1|few|TRBD1|TRBV15
CATSRGGTGGFEAFF
TGTGCCACCAGCAGGGGCGGGACAGGGGGCTTTGAAGCTTTCTTT
>TRBJ1-2|-|-|TRBV7-9
CASSLNSNYGYTF
TGTGCCAGCAGCTTAAACTCTAACTATGGCTACACCTTC
>TRBJ1-5|-|-|TRBV15
CATSRGQDNQPQHF
TGTGCCACCAGCAGAGGACAGGACAATCAGCCCCAGCATTTT
>TRBJ2-1|few|TRBD2|TRBV30
CAWRGLAGVYEQFF
TGTGCCTGGAGAGGACTAGCGGGAGTCTATGAGCAGTTCTTC
>TRBJ1-2|-|-|TRBV30
CAWSVSLRLIYGYTF
TGTGCCTGGAGTGTTTCACTGCGACTGATCTATGGCTACACCTTC
>TRBJ1-1|-|-|TRBV18
CASSVSRRTALTEAFF
TGTGCCAGCTCTGTCTCACGGCGGACAGCCCTCACTGAAGCTTTCTTT
>TRBJ2-1|-|TRBD2|TRBV6-6
CASSQGLARRNEQFF
TGTGCCAGCAGCCAGGGACTAGCGCGACGGAATGAGCAGTTCTTC
>TRBJ2-7|few|TRBD2|TRBV7-2
CASSAPGLAGVSHEQYF
TGTGCCAGCAGCGCTCCCGGCCTAGCGGGAGTTTCCCACGAGCAGTACTTC
>TRBJ2-7|few|TRBD2|TRBV29-1
CSVEASGSYEQYF
TGCAGCGTTGAGGCTAGCGGAAGCTACGAGCAGTACTTC
>TRBJ2-2|few|TRBD2|TRBV11-1
CASSLVAGVGTGELFF
TGTGCCAGCAGCTTAGTAGCGGGAGTCGGCACCGGGGAGCTGTTTTTT
>TRBJ2-1|-|TRBD2|TRBV5-1
CASSLSGRSSNEQFF
TGCGCCAGCAGCCTTAGCGGGAGGAGTTCCAATGAGCAGTTCTTC
>TRBJ2-5|-|-|TRBV6-5
CASSSPSGGQETQYF
TGTGCCAGCAGCAGCCCGAGCGGAGGCCAAGAGACCCAGTACTTC
>TRBJ2-3|few|-|TRBV7-9
CASTLGPDTQYF
TGTGCCAGCACCCTGGGGCCCGATACGCAGTATTTT
>TRBJ2-2|-|TRBD2|TRBV27
CASSLWARGRVTGELFF
TGTGCCAGCAGTTTATGGGCTCGCGGGAGGGTCACCGGGGAGCTGTTTTTT
>TRBJ1-2|-|-|TRBV9
CASSVAVTDYGYTF
TGTGCCAGCAGCGTAGCGGTTACAGACTATGGCTACACCTTC
>TRBJ1-1|few|-|TRBV30
CASTGTSEAFF
TGTGCCTCTACAGGTACATCTGAAGCTTTCTTT
>TRBJ2-2|once|TRBD2|TRBV9
CASSVGGRPHANTGELFF
TGTGCCAGCAGCGTAGGCGGGAGGCCCCACGCGAACACCGGGGAGCTGTTTTTT
>TRBJ2-1|few|TRBD2|TRBV10-3
CATRGDYSYNEQFF
TGTGCCACCCGGGGGGACTACTCCTACAATGAGCAGTTCTTC
>TRBJ2-7|few|-|TRBV2
CASISGSYTYEQYF
TGTGCCAGCATTTCAGGTTCCTACACCTACGAGCAGTACTTC
>TRBJ1-5|few|TRBD1|TRBV18
CASSPGTGYSNQPQHF
TGTGCCAGCTCACCTGGGACAGGATATAGCAATCAGCCCCAGCATTTT